This note documents a single TCR beta chain sequence. The data were taken from a study of blood T cell repertoires in COVID-19. The wider study: Acute and convalescent COVID-19 specimens originated in the United States, Italy and Spain.

As processed by the authors: Amplification with reference gene primers provided the estimates of nucleated cell counts. Some clones are missing from TCRdb's copy, which holds only in-frame ones; the method was immunoSEQ multiplex PCR. The D gene and trimming were derived from the DNA, and the V and J assignments and clone size from that table. The repertoire includes about 250,000 clones, roughly nine tenths of them detected once, and 4% to 5% sits in the top ten. There are 14 residues in the CDR3. Germline V lookup: CDR1 SGHTA, CDR2 FQGNSA. Trimming took off 11 bases at V and 2 bases at J, with 18 bases between the two ends.

The genes are TRBV7-2 and TRBJ2-5; TRBD2 is a possible D gene (6 bases). Source material: peripheral blood. This sequence originates from a woman in her 40s who had recovered from COVID-19. DNA for the CDR3: TGTGCCTGGCGGCAGACTAGACAGCAAGAGACCCAGTACTTC. Encoded protein: CAWRQTRQQETQYF.